Each of the 11 T cell receptor beta chains below was sequenced from the same sample in a study of beta chain features in type 1 diabetes. TCRB transcripts that were expressed got sequenced, as all of the isolated RNA had been reverse transcribed. Assay used: immunoSEQ multiplex PCR; TCRdb lists only in-frame clones, some missing. The profile covers about 240,000 clones, with 25% to 30% appearing a single time and around 4% taken by the ten largest. The specimen was central memory CD4+ T cells from blood. These receptors all stem from a man in his thirties or forties in good health.

This clone was observed a few times. The CDR3 DNA is TGTGCCTGGAGTAGCAGGGACGGCAACTACGAGCAGTACTTC. Translating it yields CAWSSRDGNYEQYF. This chain joins TRBV30 and TRBJ2-7; D might be TRBD1 or TRBD2, each matching 5 bases. Germline V gives CDR1 GTSNPN, CDR2 SVGIG (reference sequence). This CDR3 has 14 residues. Trimming cost V 2 bases and J 3 bases, with 14 bases left between them.

There are a few counts of this clone. The V call is TRBV14, the J call TRBJ2-3; D possibly corresponds to TRBD2 (6 bases). V dropped 5 bases and J dropped 2 bases, with 14 bases sitting between them. Germline-derived CDR1 and CDR2 are SGHDN and FVKESK. The CDR3 runs to 15 residues. CDR3 DNA: TGTGCCAGCAGCTCGTATAGCGGATACACAGATACGCAGTATTTT. Protein product: CASSSYSGYTDTQYF. Drawing the rest from reference TRBV14 and TRBJ2-3, the complete variable domain is EAGVTQFPSHSVIEKGQTVTLRCDPISGHDNLYWYRRVMGKEIKFLLHFVKESKQDESGMPNNRFLAERTGGTYSTLKVQPAELEDSGVYFCASSSYSGYTDTQYFGPGTRLTVL.

This clone was seen a handful of times. The genes are TRBV7-9 and TRBJ2-3; D unresolved. CDR1 is SEHNR, CDR2 FQNEAQ, per germline (reference sequence). Trimming removed 1 base at V and 6 bases at J, with 5 bases between. This CDR3 comprises 12 residues. This chain's CDR3 is CASSLVVDTQYF. CDR3 in DNA: TGTGCCAGCAGCTTAGTGGTTGATACGCAGTATTTT.

This clone was counted a few times. This chain links TRBV28 with TRBJ2-1, with 10 bases fitting TRBD2. The CDR3 extends over 14 amino acids. After removal of 10 bases from V and 6 bases from J, the junction contained 9 bases not matched to a gene. Germline-derived CDR1 and CDR2 are MDHEN and SYDVKM. CDR3 DNA: TGTGCCATCAAACCGGGACTAGCGTCCAATGAGCAGTTCTTC. It translates to CAIKPGLASNEQFF.

This clone was detected many times. The rearrangement joins TRBV7-2 to TRBJ2-1; 7 bases are a match to TRBD1. The germline V gene has CDR1 SGHTA and CDR2 FQGNSA. Trimming took 7 bases from V and 6 from J; bases not matched to a gene: 9. The CDR3 covers 14 residues. The CDR3 is CASKEDRVGNEQFF. The CDR3 nucleotides read TGTGCCAGCAAAGAAGACAGGGTCGGCAATGAGCAGTTCTTC.

The gene calls are TRBV4-3 and TRBJ2-2; 12 positions match TRBD2. There are 17 residues in the CDR3. Germline assignment: CDR1 LGHNA and CDR2 YSLEER. The J segment lost 3 bases and the V segment lost 4 bases, leaving 6 bases of the junction unmatched. The CDR3 here is CASSLRTSGIDTGELFF. CDR3 DNA sequence: TGCGCCAGCAGCCTTCGGACTAGCGGGATAGACACCGGGGAGCTGTTTTTT.

J is TRBJ2-3 and V is TRBV2; D perhaps matches TRBD2 (6 bases). This CDR3 contains 13 residues. V lost 6 bases and J 0 bases, leaving 7 bases between the germline ends. Germline V gives CDR1 SNHLY, CDR2 FYNNEI. The CDR3 DNA reads as TGTGCCAGCAGGGCGGGGAGCACAGATACGCAGTATTTT. This codes for CASRAGSTDTQYF.

In its sample, this clone was seen a few times. For the CDR3, the DNA is TGTGCCAGCAGCCCTACTAGCGGGGGACGGTACGAGCAGTACTTC. This sequence encodes CASSPTSGGRYEQYF. V and J are TRBV5-6 and TRBJ2-7, with TRBD2 identical over 11 bases. CDR3 length: 15 residues. Looked up from germline, CDR1 is SGHDT and CDR2 is YYEEEE. V dropped 4 bases and J dropped 4; count of bases not matched to a gene: 7.

This clone showed up just a few times. The chain has TRBV2 and TRBJ2-3; D is possibly TRBD2 (5 bases). This CDR3 spans 13 amino acids. Germline CDR1 reads SNHLY; CDR2 reads FYNNEI. V was cut by 0 bases and J by 9 bases, with 10 bases left in between. The CDR3 DNA is TGTGCCAGCAGTGAAGCATCGGGCGGGACGCAGTATTTT. It encodes CASSEASGGTQYF.

In this sample, this clone turned up a few times. V usage is TRBV7-2 and J usage is TRBJ2-1; TRBD2 might be the D (6 bases). Germline-derived CDR1 and CDR2 are SGHTA and FQGNSA. Trimming took 2 bases from V and 6 from J, leaving 11 bases between them. The CDR3 contains 14 residues. The CDR3 reads CASSLSRRANEQFF. The CDR3 bases are TGTGCCAGCAGCTTATCTAGGAGGGCCAATGAGCAGTTCTTC.

The rearrangement joins TRBV5-6 to TRBJ2-3; D gene uncertain. Germline values: CDR1 SGHDT, CDR2 YYEEEE. Trimming stripped 1 base from V and 4 bases from J, with 1 base between. This CDR3 region has 11 residues. CDR3 sequence reads: CASSLSDTQYF. The CDR3 bases are TGTGCCAGCAGCTTGTCAGATACGCAGTATTTT.